This TCR beta chain stems from a study of shared clonotypes between healthy human individuals (dated by TCRdb to the early 2020s). Study-wide context: The cohort included three men and a couple of women between 18 and 49 years of age. For each donor, CD4 naive and CD4 memory were each run on three plates, CD8 naive on two plates, and CD8 memory on one plate. To estimate repertoire size and how much clonotypes are shared between individuals, the study performed deep sequencing of blood TCR repertoires from a few healthy adults. To increase sequencing depth and limit assay-specific biases, different laboratories used diverse techniques to prepare libraries and sequence TCR repertoires. Per donor, leukapheresis produced somewhere between about 0.94 and 9.5 billion PBMCs.

Summary of the overall study and its limitations: Pairwise subsampling led to the expectation that sequencing depth would affect the degree of clonotype sharing among donors. Compared with non-shared clonotypes, the clonotypes found in all four sorted-subset donors had higher generation probabilities. Across a handful of donors, approximately 5% of naive CD4, roughly 3.8% of naive CD8, roughly 2.3% of memory CD4, and around 0.4% of memory CD8 clonotypes were shared. The small number of donors limited the genetic and exposure-history diversity represented. Even with the large sequencing depth, rarefaction of the sorted-subset datasets indicated that sequencing was incomplete. Larger estimated clonotype richness was generally found for naive subsets than for memory subsets. Sampling was restricted to blood, and TCR repertoires in tissue are likely to differ from TCR repertoires in blood.

TCR CDR3 regions were amplified from genomic DNA by multiplex PCR using the deep immunoSEQ assay. Extracted genomic DNA from each cell subset was spread evenly across all wells of several immunoSEQ 96-well plates, with each plate serving as a replicate. For sorted subsets, about 220 ng of genomic DNA, equivalent to around 30,000 T cell genomes, went into each replicate PCR. Purified libraries were quantified with a Qubit 3.0 fluorometer, sized on a Bioanalyzer 2100, and re-quantified with the KAPA Library Quantification kit. Every immunoSEQ 96-well plate was sequenced on a dedicated single-read 150-cycle Illumina NextSeq 550 flow cell. On the study's bioinformatics: Because the immunoSEQ output included only junctional sequences and no quality scores, the filtering could not be the same as the filtering used for full-length reads. Sequences were annotated with PyIR, a Python wrapper for IgBLAST v1.9, using IMGT germline references to assign V/J genes and CDR3. Reads were removed for weak V/J assignments (E-value above 1e-6), missing CDR3, stop codons, out-of-frame junctions, or ambiguous translated residues. V3J clonotypes were defined by identical inferred V gene, J gene, and CDR3 amino acid sequence. Percentage overlap between repertoires was calculated by dividing the number of shared unique clonotypes by the size of the smaller repertoire. RTK rarefaction, the Chao1 estimator, and Recon v2.1 estimates of unobserved clonotypes were used to assess repertoire richness. For all TCRbeta clonotypes obtained by the gDNA method from a few donors, generation probabilities were computed with OLGA. This is the immuneACCESS table as TCRdb keeps it, with only in-frame sequences that have V and J called. A part of the clones is gone; compared with another copy, unresolved V genes explain less than half, and the rest is unexplained. V and J calls and clone size are given by that table; D and trimming were obtained from the DNA. For this sample there are around 2,100,000 clones; just under 95% appear just once. The top ten clonotypes cover less than 1.5% of the sample.

As concerns this clone: There is no known antigen for this receptor. No per-base quality is available; no much larger clone lies one base away.

CD8 naive samples were obtained by positive selection for CCR7 among CD45RO-negative cells, yielding a CD45RA+CCR7+ population from which TemRA cells were excluded. The donors were healthy, HIV-negative adults with no recently reported acute infections or vaccinations. Every donor was a Caucasian adult living in Nashville, Tennessee, USA. After blood collection by leukapheresis, PBMCs were isolated using Ficoll-Histopaque density gradient centrifugation and then cryopreserved in the vapor phase of liquid nitrogen. Purity and quantity of every magnetically sorted T cell population were checked by analytical flow cytometry. Genomic DNA was isolated from each sorted fraction and quantified by UV absorbance on a Nanodrop 2000c. This TCR was recovered from a man younger than 30 in good health. Material for sequencing was naive CD8+ T cells sorted from blood. The sample's cell subset or site label, in plain terms: CD45RA+CCR7+.

The sequenced DNA: TGCGCCAGCAGCTTGGTTGGTTCCGGGACGGTTAATTCACCCCTCCACTTT. This yields the protein CASSLVGSGTVNSPLHF. Recombination joined TRBV5-1 with TRBJ1-6; matching of 5 bases hints at TRBD1 as the D gene. Inclusive of the bounding cysteine and phenylalanine, the CDR3 is 17 residues long. Just the 51-base CDR3 DNA is kept, in frame starting at base 1. The trim is 0 bases for V and 6 bases for J, with a gap of 16 bases between the germline ends. The germline V gene sets CDR1 to SGHRS and CDR2 to YFSETQ.